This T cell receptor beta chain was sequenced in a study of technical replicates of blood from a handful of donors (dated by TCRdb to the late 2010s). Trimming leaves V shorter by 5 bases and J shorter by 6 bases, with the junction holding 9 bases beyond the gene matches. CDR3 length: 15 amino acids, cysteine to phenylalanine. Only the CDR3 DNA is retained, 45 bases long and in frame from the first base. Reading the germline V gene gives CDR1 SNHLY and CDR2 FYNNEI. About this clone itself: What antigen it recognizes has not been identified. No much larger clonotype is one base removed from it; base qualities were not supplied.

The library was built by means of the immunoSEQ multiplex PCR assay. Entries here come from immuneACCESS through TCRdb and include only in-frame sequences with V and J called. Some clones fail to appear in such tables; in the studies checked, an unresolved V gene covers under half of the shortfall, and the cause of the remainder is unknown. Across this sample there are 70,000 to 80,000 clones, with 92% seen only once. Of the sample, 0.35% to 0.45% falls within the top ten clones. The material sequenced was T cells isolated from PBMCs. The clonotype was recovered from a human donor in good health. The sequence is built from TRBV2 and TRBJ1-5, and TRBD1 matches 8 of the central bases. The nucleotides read TGTGCCAGCAGTATAAGTACAGGGGGAAGTCAGCCCCAGCATTTT. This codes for CASSISTGGSQPQHF.